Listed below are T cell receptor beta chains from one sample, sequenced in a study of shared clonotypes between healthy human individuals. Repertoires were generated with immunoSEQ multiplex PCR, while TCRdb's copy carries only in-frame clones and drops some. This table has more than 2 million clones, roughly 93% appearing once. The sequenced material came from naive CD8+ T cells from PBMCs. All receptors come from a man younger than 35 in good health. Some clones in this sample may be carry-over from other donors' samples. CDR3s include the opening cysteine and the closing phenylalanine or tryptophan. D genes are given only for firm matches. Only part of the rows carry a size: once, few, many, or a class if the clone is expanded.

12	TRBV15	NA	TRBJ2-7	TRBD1	TGTGCCACCAGAAACGACAGGGGCGAGCAGTACTTC	CATRNDRGEQYF
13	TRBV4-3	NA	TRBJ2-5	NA	TGCGCCAGCAGCCAAGGACTAGAAGAGACCCAGTACTTC	CASSQGLEETQYF
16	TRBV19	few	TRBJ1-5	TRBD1	TGTGCCAGTAGTACCGACAGGGAAGGGCCCAATCAGCCCCAGCATTTT	CASSTDREGPNQPQHF
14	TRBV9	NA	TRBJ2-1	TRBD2	TGTGCCAGCAGTAGCGGGAGCTCCTACAATGAGCAGTTCTTC	CASSSGSSYNEQFF
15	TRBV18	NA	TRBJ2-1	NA	TGTGCCAGCTCCCCTTACCGAAGCTCCTACAATGAGCAGTTCTTC	CASSPYRSSYNEQFF
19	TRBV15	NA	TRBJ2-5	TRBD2	TGTGCCACCAGCAGAGATGTGATAACCGGGAGGTTGTACCAAGAGACCCAGTACTTC	CATSRDVITGRLYQETQYF
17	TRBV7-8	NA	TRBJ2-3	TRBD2	TGTGCCAGCAGCCCCCGGACTAGCGGGGCTAGCACAGATACGCAGTATTTT	CASSPRTSGASTDTQYF
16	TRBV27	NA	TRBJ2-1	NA	TGTGCCAGCAGTTTAATGGGAGTGAGCTCCTACAATGAGCAGTTCTTC	CASSLMGVSSYNEQFF
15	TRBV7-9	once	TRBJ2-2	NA	TGTGCCAGCAGCAAACCCTCGGGAACCGCCGGGGAGCTGTTTTTT	CASSKPSGTAGELFF
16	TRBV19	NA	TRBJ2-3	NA	TGTGCCAGTATCGATCTCCAGGGAGGCCCCGGGTATACGCAGTATTTT	CASIDLQGGPGYTQYF
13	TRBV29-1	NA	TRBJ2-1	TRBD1	TGCAGCGCCCCCGGGACAGCTTACAATGAGCAGTTCTTC	CSAPGTAYNEQFF
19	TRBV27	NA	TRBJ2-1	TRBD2	TGTGCCAGCAGTTTATCGGAGCCTGGGCTAGCGGGAGGTACAGGTGAGCAGTTCTTC	CASSLSEPGLAGGTGEQFF
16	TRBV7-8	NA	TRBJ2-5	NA	TGTGCCAGCAGCGAACTCGCCAGGGTAACCCAAGAGACCCAGTACTTC	CASSELARVTQETQYF
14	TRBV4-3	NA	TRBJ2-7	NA	TGCGCCAGCAGCCCCCTCCATTCCGTTTACGAGCAGTACTTC	CASSPLHSVYEQYF
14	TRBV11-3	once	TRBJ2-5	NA	TGCGCGGGCGTTATGTGGGAGACCCCGGGGACCCAGTACTTC	CAGVMWETPGTQYF
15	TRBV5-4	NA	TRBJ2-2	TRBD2	TGTGCCAGCAGCTTTGGACTAGCGGGAGCCGGGGAGCTGTTTTTT	CASSFGLAGAGELFF
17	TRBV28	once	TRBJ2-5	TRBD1	TGTGCCAGCAGTCAGCCCCGCGGCAGGGGGTCGTGGGAGACCCAGTACTTC	CASSQPRGRGSWETQYF
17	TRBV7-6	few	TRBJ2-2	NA	TGTGCCAGCAGCTCCACGTTCCGTAGCGGAAACACCGGGGAGCTGTTTTTT	CASSSTFRSGNTGELFF
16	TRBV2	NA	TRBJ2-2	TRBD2	TGTGCCAGCAGTGCCCGGGGGGGGATGAACACCGGGGAGCTGTTTTTT	CASSARGGMNTGELFF
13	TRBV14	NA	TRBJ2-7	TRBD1	TGTGCCAGCAGCGAAGACAGGGTGTACGAGCAGTACTTC	CASSEDRVYEQYF
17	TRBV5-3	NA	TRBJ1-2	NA	TGTGCCAGAAGCTTCACCGGGAAACCCCGCCGAGGGAATGGCTACACCTTC	CARSFTGKPRRGNGYTF
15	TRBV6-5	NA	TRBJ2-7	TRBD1	TGTGCCAGCAGTTACTTCCCCGGACAGGGGTACGAGCAGTACTTC	CASSYFPGQGYEQYF
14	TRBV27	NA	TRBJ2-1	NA	TGTGCCAGCAGTTTATCGAACCGGGGGAATGAGCAGTTCTTC	CASSLSNRGNEQFF
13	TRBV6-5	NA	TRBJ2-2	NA	TGTGCCAGCAGTTACGGAGGCGTCGGGGAGCTGTTTTTT	CASSYGGVGELFF
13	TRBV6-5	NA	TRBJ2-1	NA	TGTGCCAGCAGTTACTCGAAGCGCTATGAGCAGTTCTTC	CASSYSKRYEQFF
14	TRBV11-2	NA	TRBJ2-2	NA	TGTGCCAGCAGCTCTGATCTGCGAACCGGGGAGCTGTTTTTT	CASSSDLRTGELFF
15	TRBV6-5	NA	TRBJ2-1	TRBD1	TGTGCCAGCATCCTAACCGGGACAGGGTTCAATGAGCAGTTCTTC	CASILTGTGFNEQFF
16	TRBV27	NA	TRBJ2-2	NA	TGTGCCAGCAGTCCCGTCCCGGGAGAGGGCACCGGGGAGCTGTTTTTT	CASSPVPGEGTGELFF
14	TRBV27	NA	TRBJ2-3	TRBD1	TGTGCCAGCACCTTCAGGGGGTCCACAGATACGCAGTATTTT	CASTFRGSTDTQYF
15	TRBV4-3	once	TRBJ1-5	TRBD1	TGCGCCAGCAGCCAGGACAGGGTTGGCAATCAGCCCCAGCATTTT	CASSQDRVGNQPQHF
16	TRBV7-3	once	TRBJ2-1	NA	TGTGCCAGCAGCTTAGGCTGGCAGGGGAACTACAATGAGCAGTTCTTC	CASSLGWQGNYNEQFF
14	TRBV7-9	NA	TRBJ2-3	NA	TGTGCCAGCAGCTTAGGCCATAGCACAGATACGCAGTATTTT	CASSLGHSTDTQYF
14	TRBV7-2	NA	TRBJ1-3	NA	TGTGCCAGCAGCTTAGGGAGCTCTGGAAACACCATATATTTT	CASSLGSSGNTIYF
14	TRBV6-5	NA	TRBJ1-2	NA	TGTGCCAGCAGTTACAATGGCGGGGACTATGGCTACACCTTC	CASSYNGGDYGYTF
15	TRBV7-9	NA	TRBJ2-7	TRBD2	TGTGCCAGCAGCTCAACTAGCGGGAGGGTCTACGAGCAGTACTTC	CASSSTSGRVYEQYF
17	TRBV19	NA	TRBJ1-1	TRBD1	TGTGCCAGTAACCCCCCTAGACAGGGGGCTAGGGACACTGAAGCTTTCTTT	CASNPPRQGARDTEAFF
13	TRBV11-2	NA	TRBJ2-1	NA	TGTGCCAGCAGCTTCGAGGGTTACAATGAGCAGTTCTTC	CASSFEGYNEQFF
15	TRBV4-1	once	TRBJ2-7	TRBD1	TGCGCCAGCAGCACGGGACAGCGCCTCTCCTACGAGCAGTACTTC	CASSTGQRLSYEQYF
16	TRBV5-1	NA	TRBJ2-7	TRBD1	TGCGCCAGCAGCTTAGAACCCGAGGGACAGTTCTACGAGCAGTACTTC	CASSLEPEGQFYEQYF
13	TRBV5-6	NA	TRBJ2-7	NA	TGTGCCAGCAGCTTGGAGGGGCCCTACGAGCAGTACTTC	CASSLEGPYEQYF
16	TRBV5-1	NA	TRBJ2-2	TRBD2	TGCGCCAGCAGCGCGGGACTAGCAGCGAACACCGGGGAGCTGTTTTTT	CASSAGLAANTGELFF
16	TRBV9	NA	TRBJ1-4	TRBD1	TGTGCCAGCAGCGAGGGACAGGGACTTTCTAATGAAAAACTGTTTTTT	CASSEGQGLSNEKLFF
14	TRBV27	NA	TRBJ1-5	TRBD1	TGTGCCAGCAGTCCGACAGGGGGGGGTCAGCCCCAGCATTTT	CASSPTGGGQPQHF
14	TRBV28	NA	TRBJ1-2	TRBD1	TGTGCCAGCAGTTCAGTCGACAGGGTTTATAGCTACACCTTC	CASSSVDRVYSYTF
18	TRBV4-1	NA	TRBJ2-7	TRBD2	TGCGCCAGCAGCCAAGTGCCGGGGGGGAGACCAAGCTCCTACGAGCAGTACTTC	CASSQVPGGRPSSYEQYF
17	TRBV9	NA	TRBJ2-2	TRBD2	TGTGCCAGCAGCGTAGGCGGGGGGCGCTTGAACACCGGGGAGCTGTTTTTT	CASSVGGGRLNTGELFF